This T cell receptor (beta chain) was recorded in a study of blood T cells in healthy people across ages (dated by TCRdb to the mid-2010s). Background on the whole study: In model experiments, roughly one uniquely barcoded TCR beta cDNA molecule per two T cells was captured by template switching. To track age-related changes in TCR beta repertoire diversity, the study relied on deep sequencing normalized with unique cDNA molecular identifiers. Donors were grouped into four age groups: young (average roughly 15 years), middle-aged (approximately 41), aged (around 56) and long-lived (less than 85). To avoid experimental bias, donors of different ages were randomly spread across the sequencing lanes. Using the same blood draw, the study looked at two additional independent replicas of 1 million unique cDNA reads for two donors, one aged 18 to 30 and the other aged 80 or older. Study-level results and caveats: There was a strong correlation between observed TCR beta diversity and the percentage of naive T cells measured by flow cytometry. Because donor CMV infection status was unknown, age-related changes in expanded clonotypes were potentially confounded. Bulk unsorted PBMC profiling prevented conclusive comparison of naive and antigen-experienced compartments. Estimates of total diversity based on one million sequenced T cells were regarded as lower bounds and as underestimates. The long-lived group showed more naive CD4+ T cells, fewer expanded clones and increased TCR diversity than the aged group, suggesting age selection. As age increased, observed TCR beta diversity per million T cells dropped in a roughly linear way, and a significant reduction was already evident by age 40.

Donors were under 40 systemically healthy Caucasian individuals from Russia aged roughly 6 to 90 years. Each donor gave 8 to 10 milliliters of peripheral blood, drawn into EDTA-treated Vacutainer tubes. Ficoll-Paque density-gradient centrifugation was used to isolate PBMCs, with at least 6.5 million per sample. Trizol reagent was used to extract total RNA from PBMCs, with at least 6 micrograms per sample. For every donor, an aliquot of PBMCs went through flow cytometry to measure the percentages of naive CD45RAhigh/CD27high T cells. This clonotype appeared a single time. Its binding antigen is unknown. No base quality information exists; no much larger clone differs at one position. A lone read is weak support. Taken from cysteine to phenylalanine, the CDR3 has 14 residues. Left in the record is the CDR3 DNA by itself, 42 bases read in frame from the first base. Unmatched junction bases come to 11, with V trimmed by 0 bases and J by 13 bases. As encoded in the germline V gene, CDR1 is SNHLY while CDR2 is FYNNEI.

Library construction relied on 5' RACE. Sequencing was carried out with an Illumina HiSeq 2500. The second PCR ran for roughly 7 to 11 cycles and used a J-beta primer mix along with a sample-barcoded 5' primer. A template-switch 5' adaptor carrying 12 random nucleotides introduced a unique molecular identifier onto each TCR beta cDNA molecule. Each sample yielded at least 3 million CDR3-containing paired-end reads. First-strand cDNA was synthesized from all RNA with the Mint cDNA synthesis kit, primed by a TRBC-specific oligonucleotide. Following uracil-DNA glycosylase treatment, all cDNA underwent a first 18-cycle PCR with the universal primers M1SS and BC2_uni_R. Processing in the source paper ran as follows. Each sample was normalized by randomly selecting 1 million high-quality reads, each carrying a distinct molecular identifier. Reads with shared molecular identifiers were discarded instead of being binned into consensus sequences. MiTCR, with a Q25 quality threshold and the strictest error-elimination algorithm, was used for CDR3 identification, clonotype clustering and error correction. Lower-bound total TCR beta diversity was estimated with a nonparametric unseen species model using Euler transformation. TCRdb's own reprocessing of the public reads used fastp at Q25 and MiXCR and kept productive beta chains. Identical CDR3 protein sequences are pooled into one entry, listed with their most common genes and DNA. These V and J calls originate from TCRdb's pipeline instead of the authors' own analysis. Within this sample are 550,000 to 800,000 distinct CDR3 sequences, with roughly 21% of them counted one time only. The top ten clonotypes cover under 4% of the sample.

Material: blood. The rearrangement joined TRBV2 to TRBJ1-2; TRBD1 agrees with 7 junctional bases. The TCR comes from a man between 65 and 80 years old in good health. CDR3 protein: CASSEAVGQGEGTF. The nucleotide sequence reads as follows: TGTGCCAGCAGTGAAGCAGTAGGGCAGGGGGAGGGCACCTTC.